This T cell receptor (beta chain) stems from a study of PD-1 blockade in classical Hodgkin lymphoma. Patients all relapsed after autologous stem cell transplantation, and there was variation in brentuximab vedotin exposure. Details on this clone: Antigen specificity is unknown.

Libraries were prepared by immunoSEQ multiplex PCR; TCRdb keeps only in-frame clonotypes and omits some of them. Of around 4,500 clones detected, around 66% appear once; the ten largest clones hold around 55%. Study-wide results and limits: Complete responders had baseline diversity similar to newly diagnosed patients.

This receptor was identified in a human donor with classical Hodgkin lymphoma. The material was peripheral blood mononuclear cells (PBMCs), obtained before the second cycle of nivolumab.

The DNA for the CDR3 is TGTGCCTGGAGTGTGGGTGAAAAACTGTTTTTT. Its translation: CAWSVGEKLFF. The chain couples TRBV30 to TRBJ1-4; D not resolved. The germline CDR1 and CDR2 sequences are GTSNPN and SVGIG (reference sequence). The CDR3 runs to 11 residues. Trimming removed 0 bases from V and 7 bases from J, with 3 bases in between.